These T cell receptor beta chains were read from a single sample in a study of post-analysis software for immune sequencing data. TCRdb fed the PCR reads into MiXCR, producing one record per CDR3 protein. The sample includes about 820,000 distinct CDR3 sequences, roughly 58% of them seen just once. The specimen sequenced was blood. All receptors derive from a girl aged 5-17 years with multiple sclerosis. Each CDR3 is given with its conserved first and last residue.

v_call | cdr3_aa
TRBV27 | CASSRGDTTYEQYF
TRBV25-1 | CASSVSKLGRSSYEQYF
TRBV7-2 | CASSTRTGDYGYTF
TRBV7-3 | CASSLSQVTRDTGELFF
TRBV6-2/TRBV6-3 | CASSYSTPDVMVQHF
TRBV29-1 | CSVRTSGSYNEQFF
TRBV11-3 | CASSADGTYGELFF
TRBV20-1 | CSAREGTGADTQYF
TRBV20-1 | CSATHSGSGQFF
TRBV6-4 | CASSNPDTQYF
TRBV5-1 | CASELTGKDEQFF
TRBV12-5 | CASAPRLTGANVLTF
TRBV9 | CASRDGQGTNEQFF
TRBV12-5 | CASGRGDPGYNEQFF
TRBV15 | CATSRDPQDPYEQYF
TRBV3-1 | CASSHERELVHNEQFF
TRBV7-9 | CASSRVLNRAGGDQPQHF
TRBV9 | CASSVAAERGTQYF
TRBV6-5 | CASSRRRAGSTDTQYF
TRBV3-1 | CASSRREGPKTQYF
TRBV4-2 | CASSQGGLAGGGETQYF
TRBV29-1 | CSVEGNLGQGPYNEQFF
TRBV5-6 | CASSSLLTAQETQYF
TRBV5-6 | CASSLLRQGGQETQYF
TRBV5-1 | CASRLGGRILYNEQFF
TRBV5-1 | CASSSTPGQGYPDEQFF
TRBV5-1 | CASSLSTEDYGYTF
TRBV4-1 | CASSQEQGRGYEQFF
TRBV5-1 | CASSPQTDQETQYF
TRBV29-1 | CSVFWRGVGDTQYF
TRBV10-1 | CASSASRHSYNEQFF
TRBV13 | CASSQTHLRDTQYF
TRBV5-1 | CASSLVSSKSSYEQYF
TRBV29-1 | CSVDGRQTMNTEAFF
TRBV4-1 | CASSPLGRGHKNIQYF
TRBV29-1 | CSVEDRIGPSSYEQYF
TRBV20-1 | CSASPSRGSRATNEKLFF
TRBV7-8 | CASSLAASAYSNQPQHF
TRBV7-9 | CASSGRDRTYGQYF
TRBV13 | CASSFPPGGGPYGYTF
TRBV27 | CASSHTRFSYEQYF
TRBV15 | CATSRDVEKRRSSGANVLTF
TRBV6-5 | CASSYSRLAGEHTQYF
TRBV4-1 | CASSQNGTGVYYGYTF
TRBV2 | CASSPLETASLANVLTF
TRBV29-1 | CSVDTGGHYGYTF